Shown below are 13 T cell receptor beta chains from a single sample sequenced in a study of cytotoxic CD8 clonotypes in ibrutinib-treated CLL. Only in-frame clones appear in the TCRdb table, and some are missing; sequencing was by immunoSEQ multiplex PCR. The table has almost 85,000 clones, just over 85% seen once. The sample in question was PBMCs, obtained before ibrutinib treatment. These receptors were obtained from a human donor with chronic lymphocytic leukemia.

This clone was counted once. This chain links TRBV19 with TRBJ2-3, with no clear D. Trimming removed 8 bases at V and 4 bases at J, with 7 bases between. The germline V gene encodes CDR1 LNHDA and CDR2 SQIVND (reference sequence). The CDR3 covers 11 residues. The CDR3: CASRIADTQYF. In nucleotides, the CDR3 is TGTGCCAGTCGCATCGCAGATACGCAGTATTTT.

This chain connects TRBV7-6 to TRBJ2-5; no reliable D call. Germline loops: CDR1 SGHVS, CDR2 FNYEAQ. V was shortened by 2 bases and J by 5 bases, with 21 bases between the two germline ends. CDR3 length: 17 amino acids. In DNA, the CDR3 is TGTGCCAGCAGCTTACGCACGTCGTTAGGGTTCTTGGAGACCCAGTACTTC. Amino acid sequence: CASSLRTSLGFLETQYF.

The CDR3 protein is CASSKTAATNEKLFF. The DNA of the CDR3 is TGTGCCAGCAGCAAGACAGCTGCAACTAATGAAAAACTGTTTTTT. The V and J genes are TRBV27 and TRBJ1-4; a weak D match, TRBD1 (5 bases). The V and J ends lost 6 bases and 0 bases respectively, with 11 bases between them. Per the germline V gene, CDR1 is MNHEY and CDR2 is SMNVEV (reference sequence). The CDR3 has 15 amino acids.

V and J are TRBV28 and TRBJ2-7; 8 nucleotides match TRBD1. Germline V gene sequence: CDR1 MDHEN, CDR2 SYDVKM. The ends lost 0 bases at V and 2 bases at J; junction bases unmatched: 3. The CDR3 is made up of 15 amino acids. DNA for the CDR3: TGTGCCAGCAGTTTATGGGCGACAGGGGCCTACGAGCAGTACTTC. This gives the protein CASSLWATGAYEQYF.

The chain combines TRBV27 with TRBJ2-1; the match to TRBD2 covers 11 bases. CDR1 and CDR2 from the germline V gene are MNHEY and SMNVEV (reference sequence). The CDR3 is 15 amino acids. V gave up 8 bases and J gave up 12 bases; unmatched junction bases: 15. CDR3 in DNA: TGTGCCAGCCAGACTAGCGGGGCCCTATCGGATTTGCAGTTCTTC. Its protein is CASQTSGALSDLQFF.

The J gene is TRBJ2-7, the V gene TRBV29-1, with 11 bases fitting TRBD2. CDR3 length equals 13 residues. The junction had 4 bases not matched to a gene; V was cut back by 8 bases and J by 1 base. Germline V gives CDR1 SQVTM, CDR2 ANQGSEA. The CDR3, as DNA: TGCAGCTTCGGGACTAGCGGATCCTACGAGCAGTACTTC. It translates to CSFGTSGSYEQYF.

The chain links TRBV28 to TRBJ2-1; 8 bases line up with TRBD2. In germline, CDR1 is MDHEN, CDR2 SYDVKM. J lost 12 bases, V lost 4 bases, and 14 bases had no gene match. The CDR3 is 15 residues long. As DNA, the CDR3 is TGTGCCAGCAGTTCTTCCTTAGACTTAGCGGGACGGCAGTTCTTC. Its translation is CASSSSLDLAGRQFF.

V and J are TRBV7-2 and TRBJ1-1; D gene unclear. V lost 7 bases and J lost 3, with 15 bases in between. Germline CDR1 reads SGHTA; CDR2 reads FQGNSA. CDR3 length equals 14 residues. Here the CDR3 reads CASKLNRDYTEAFF. CDR3 DNA: TGTGCCAGCAAGTTAAACAGAGATTACACTGAAGCTTTCTTT.

V usage is TRBV30 and J usage is TRBJ1-2; 7 bases are a match to TRBD1. This CDR3 has 13 residues. With 5 bases clipped from V and 0 bases from J, the junction kept 3 bases outside the gene matches. From germline, CDR1 is GTSNPN and CDR2 SVGIG (reference sequence). This chain's CDR3 is CAWRDSTNYGYTF. Here the CDR3 DNA reads TGTGCCTGGCGGGACAGCACTAACTATGGCTACACCTTC.

The chain is built from TRBV7-9 and TRBJ2-7; 11 bases align to TRBD2. The CDR3 contains 18 residues. Germline CDR1 SEHNR, CDR2 FQNEAQ (reference sequence). The junction had 11 bases not matched to a gene; V was cut back by 2 bases and J by 2 bases. The CDR3 coding sequence is TGTGCCAGCAGCTTAAACCCCGCCAGACTAGCGGGAACCTACGAGCAGTACTTC. Residues: CASSLNPARLAGTYEQYF.

V is TRBV5-1 and J is TRBJ1-4, with D unresolved. Germline V gene lookup returns CDR1 SGHRS and CDR2 YFSETQ. The CDR3 loop spans 15 amino acids. The V and J ends lost 0 bases and 0 bases respectively, with 6 bases between them. The CDR3 DNA sequence: TGCGCCAGCAGCTTGGGTCGAACAACTAATGAAAAACTGTTTTTT. This gives the protein CASSLGRTTNEKLFF.

The CDR3 loop reads CASSYRGSGNSYEQYF. As DNA, the CDR3 is TGTGCCAGCAGTTACCGGGGTAGCGGGAACTCCTACGAGCAGTACTTC. The rearrangement joins TRBV6-5 to TRBJ2-7; 8 bases agree with TRBD2. V was pared by 2 bases and J by 0 bases, with 6 bases of the junction left unmatched. The CDR3 is 16 residues long. Germline V CDR1 and CDR2: MNHEY, SVGAGI.

The rearrangement uses TRBV7-9 and TRBJ1-5, with D maybe TRBD1 (6 bases). V lost 1 base and J lost 7, with 11 bases in between. Germline values: CDR1 SEHNR, CDR2 FQNEAQ (reference sequence). The CDR3 is made up of 14 amino acids. The CDR3 protein is CASSLGEGVQPQHF. CDR3 sequence (DNA): TGTGCCAGCAGCTTAGGGGAGGGGGTGCAGCCCCAGCATTTT.